This TCR beta chain was obtained from a study of graft-versus-host responses after intestinal transplantation. Study overall: The transplants performed in recipients were multivisceral, liver-intestinal, or isolated intestinal. Anti-thymocyte globulin served as induction for all recipients, who then took tacrolimus and steroids for about 3 years.

As regards this clone: The antigen remains unidentified.

V was clipped by 3 bases and J by 4 bases, with 14 bases between them. Germline V gives CDR1 LGHNA, CDR2 YSLEER. The CDR3 totals 15 residues. Study-level results: Some patients had graft-donor T cell macrochimerism. In their allografts, the ratios of graft-versus-host to host-versus-graft T cell clones were high. GvH clones were found in recipient marrow; some appeared first in ileum or blood.

The assay was immunoSEQ multiplex PCR, and TCRdb's table has in-frame clones only and misses some. This sample yields tens of thousands of clones, of which about 90% are seen a single time; 0.5% to 0.7% belongs to the top ten. The origin of this receptor is a human donor who was the organ donor for an intestinal transplant. This rearrangement joins TRBV4-3 to TRBJ2-3; D is uncertain. The sequenced sample was unstimulated CD4+ T cells sorted from spleen or lymph node cells, obtained before transplant. CDR3 bases: TGCGCCAGCAGCCAGGTATCGTCGGGTTCAGATACGCAGTATTTT. This translates into CASSQVSSGSDTQYF.